These T cell receptor beta chains were read from a single sample in a study of brain T cells in children with intractable seizures. Profiling relied on immunoSEQ multiplex PCR, and the TCRdb table lists in-frame clones only, not all of them. The data show about 340,000 clones, over 90% seen once. The source material was peripheral blood, sampled more than 4 months after surgery. All receptors come from a boy in the first two years of life with tuberous sclerosis and intractable seizures. Each CDR3 is given with its conserved first and last residue. D genes are given only for firm matches. A clone size is listed for some rows: how often the clone was seen (once, few, many), or a class if it is expanded.

size: few; J: TRBJ2-7; D: NA; V: TRBV2; DNA: TGTGCCAGCAGTGAAGGACTAGTAGACGAGCAGTACTTC; CDR3: CASSEGLVDEQYF
size: NA; J: TRBJ1-4; D: NA; V: TRBV4-1; DNA: TGCGCCAGCAGCCAAGGGCCCTCTACGGCAGGGAAGAATGAAAAACTGTTTTTT; CDR3: CASSQGPSTAGKNEKLFF
size: NA; J: TRBJ1-4; D: NA; V: TRBV9; DNA: TGTGCCAGCAGCCCCACCTCTGGGGGGATGCATGAAAAACTGTTTTTT; CDR3: CASSPTSGGMHEKLFF
size: NA; J: TRBJ1-1; D: TRBD1; V: TRBV11-3; DNA: TGTGCCAGCAGCTCCCGAAAACCTGACAGGGCCAAGAACACTGAAGCTTTCTTT; CDR3: CASSSRKPDRAKNTEAFF
size: once; J: TRBJ2-3; D: TRBD2; V: TRBV6-5; DNA: TGTGCCAGCAGCAGCGGGATTAGCACAGATACGCAGTATTTT; CDR3: CASSSGISTDTQYF
size: NA; J: TRBJ1-3; D: NA; V: TRBV6-5; DNA: TGTGCCAGTGAGGGAAACACCATATATTTT; CDR3: CASEGNTIYF
size: NA; J: TRBJ2-3; D: TRBD1; V: TRBV4-2; DNA: TGTGCCAGCAGCCTCAGAGGACAGGCTGTAGATACGCAGTATTTT; CDR3: CASSLRGQAVDTQYF
size: NA; J: TRBJ1-3; D: NA; V: TRBV3-1/TRBV3-2; DNA: TGTGCCAGCAGCCAATACGGTGGGGCAGGAGGAAACACCATATATTTT; CDR3: CASSQYGGAGGNTIYF
size: NA; J: TRBJ1-5; D: NA; V: TRBV2; DNA: TGTGCCAGCAGTGAGAAGAGCAATCAGCCCCAGCATTTT; CDR3: CASSEKSNQPQHF
size: NA; J: TRBJ1-2; D: NA; V: TRBV6-5; DNA: TGTGCCAGCAATAGGCAGGGAGGCCCCTATGGCTACACCTTC; CDR3: CASNRQGGPYGYTF
size: NA; J: TRBJ2-3; D: NA; V: TRBV25-1; DNA: TGTGCCAGCAGTGAGATCAGGGAAGATACGCAGTATTTT; CDR3: CASSEIREDTQYF
size: NA; J: TRBJ2-7; D: TRBD2; V: TRBV29-1; DNA: TGCAGCGTGTCTAGCGGTTCCTACGAGCAGTACTTC; CDR3: CSVSSGSYEQYF
size: NA; J: TRBJ1-1; D: NA; V: TRBV19; DNA: TGTGCCAGTAGTACTCCGACCGCTTTGAACACTGAAGCTTTCTTT; CDR3: CASSTPTALNTEAFF
size: NA; J: TRBJ2-7; D: NA; V: TRBV7-9; DNA: TGTGCCAGCAGCCTCCAGGGCGACGAGCAGTACTTC; CDR3: CASSLQGDEQYF
size: NA; J: TRBJ2-7; D: TRBD2; V: TRBV9; DNA: TGTGCCAGCAGCGTAGACGGGACTAGCGGAGTTTACGAGCAGTACTTC; CDR3: CASSVDGTSGVYEQYF
size: NA; J: TRBJ1-2; D: TRBD1; V: TRBV5-1; DNA: TGCGCCAGCAGCTTGGCCCACAGGGGCAACTATGGCTACACCTTC; CDR3: CASSLAHRGNYGYTF
size: once; J: TRBJ1-1; D: NA; V: TRBV29-1; DNA: TGCAGCGCCCGTGTCGGGGGCGCGGGCACTGAAGCTTTCTTT; CDR3: CSARVGGAGTEAFF
size: NA; J: TRBJ2-6; D: TRBD1; V: TRBV28; DNA: TGTGCCAGCAGTTTGACAGGGAGCTCTGGGGCCAACGTCCTGACTTTC; CDR3: CASSLTGSSGANVLTF
size: NA; J: TRBJ2-3; D: TRBD2; V: TRBV27; DNA: TGTGCCAGCAGTTTTCAGCGGGAGGTCACAGATACGCAGTATTTT; CDR3: CASSFQREVTDTQYF
size: NA; J: TRBJ2-1; D: NA; V: TRBV29-1; DNA: TGCAGCGTTGGGGTTGGCCTCCTAAATGAGCAGTTCTTC; CDR3: CSVGVGLLNEQFF
size: NA; J: TRBJ2-2; D: NA; V: TRBV6-6; DNA: TGTGCCAGCAGATCCGGGACGATCACCGGGGAGCTGTTTTTT; CDR3: CASRSGTITGELFF
size: NA; J: TRBJ2-5; D: NA; V: TRBV24-1; DNA: TGTGCCACCAGTGACCGACAGGGAGGGGAGACCCAGTACTTC; CDR3: CATSDRQGGETQYF
size: NA; J: TRBJ1-2; D: NA; V: TRBV30; DNA: TGTGCCTGGACCAGCGACAGAGTCTATGGCTACACCTTC; CDR3: CAWTSDRVYGYTF
size: NA; J: TRBJ1-1; D: NA; V: TRBV2; DNA: TGTGCCAGCGACGACGGAGAGATGGTCACTGAAGCTTTCTTT; CDR3: CASDDGEMVTEAFF
size: NA; J: TRBJ2-1; D: NA; V: TRBV20-1; DNA: TGCAGTGCTAGAGGAGCGGAGCAGTTCTTC; CDR3: CSARGAEQFF
size: NA; J: TRBJ1-1; D: NA; V: TRBV6-2/TRBV6-3; DNA: TGTGCCAGCAGCCGGGAGGGTGGGTCTGAAGCTTTCTTT; CDR3: CASSREGGSEAFF